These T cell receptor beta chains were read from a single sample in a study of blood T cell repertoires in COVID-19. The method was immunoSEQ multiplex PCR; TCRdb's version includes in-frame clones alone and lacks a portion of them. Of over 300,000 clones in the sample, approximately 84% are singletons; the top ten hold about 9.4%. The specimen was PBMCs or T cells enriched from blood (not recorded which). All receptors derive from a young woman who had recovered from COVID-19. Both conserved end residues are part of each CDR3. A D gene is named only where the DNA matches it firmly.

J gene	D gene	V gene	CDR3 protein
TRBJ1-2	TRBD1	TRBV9	CASTSGQGIGGYTF
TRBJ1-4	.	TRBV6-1	CASSEAGTSEKLFF
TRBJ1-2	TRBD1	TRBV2	CASSEMNRGYGYTF
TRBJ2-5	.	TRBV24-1	CATSDPSGETQYF
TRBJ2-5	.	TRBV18	CASSQTKETQYF
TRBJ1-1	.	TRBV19	CASSEFGVRGLGNTEAFF
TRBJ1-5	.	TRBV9	CASSSGGWAQPQHF
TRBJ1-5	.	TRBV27	CASSLGGGNQPQHF
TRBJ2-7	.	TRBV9	CASSVEPGLPEQYF
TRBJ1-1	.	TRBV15	CATSRGREGAAFF
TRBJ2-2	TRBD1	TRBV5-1	CASSTTTQGAGELFF
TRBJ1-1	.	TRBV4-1	CASSQGGSTEAFF
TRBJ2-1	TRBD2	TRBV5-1	CASSLGLGRQPIGEQFF
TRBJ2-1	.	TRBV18	CASSLAILSYNEQFF
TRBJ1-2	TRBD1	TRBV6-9	CASSYGDRGDYGYTF
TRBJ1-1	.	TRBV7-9	CASRQMNTEAFF
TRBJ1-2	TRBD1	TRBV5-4	CASSSPTGGIDYGYTF
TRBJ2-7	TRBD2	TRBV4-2	CASSQEQRRGTYEQYF
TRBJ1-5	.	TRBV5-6	CASSSYTNQPQHF
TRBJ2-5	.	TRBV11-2	CASSLQSGQETQYF
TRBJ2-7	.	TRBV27	CASSRRQSSSYEQYF
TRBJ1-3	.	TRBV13	CASSLGRGSGNTIYF
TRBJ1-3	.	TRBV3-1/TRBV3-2	CASSPGGGSGNTIYF
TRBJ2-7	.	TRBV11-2	CASSLTRYEQYF
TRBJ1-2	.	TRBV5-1	CASSFERYYGYTF
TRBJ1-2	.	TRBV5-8	CASSLRLGSGYTF
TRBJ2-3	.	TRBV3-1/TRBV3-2	CASSAQGTDTQYF
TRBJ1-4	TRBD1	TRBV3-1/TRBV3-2	CASSPRGTATNEKLFF
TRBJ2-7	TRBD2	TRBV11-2	CASSLGTSPTYEQYF
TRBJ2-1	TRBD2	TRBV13	CASSWTSREQFF
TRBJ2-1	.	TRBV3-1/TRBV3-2	CASSPKGGVGVQFF
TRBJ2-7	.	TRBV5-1	CASPLRPGQTPYEQYF
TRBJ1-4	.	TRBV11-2	CASSLTAGAVEKLFF
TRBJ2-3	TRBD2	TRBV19	CASSISGGTDTQYF
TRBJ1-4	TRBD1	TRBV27	CASSSRGQGAGAEKLFF
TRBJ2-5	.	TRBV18	CASSPIRLRGGETQYF
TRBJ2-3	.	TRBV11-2	CASSALRVGDTQYF
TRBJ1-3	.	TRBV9	CASSEYIRGASGNTIYF
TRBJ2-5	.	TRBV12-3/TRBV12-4	CASSRTQETQYF
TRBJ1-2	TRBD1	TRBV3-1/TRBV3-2	CASSQQGGGYTF
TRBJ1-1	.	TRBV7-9	CASSLVGSNTEAFF